A selection of T cell receptor beta chains follows, all from one sample in a study of blood T cell repertoires in COVID-19. Data came from immunoSEQ multiplex PCR; TCRdb stores just in-frame clones and leaves some out. The sample contains 150,000 to 200,000 clones, almost 80% of which appear only once. The source material was PBMCs or T cells enriched from blood (not recorded which). Receptors were obtained from a woman between 45 and 60 years old who had recovered from COVID-19. Both conserved end residues are part of each CDR3.

V,CDR3
TRBV4-3,CASSQHFSPGVGGGLSYNEQFF
TRBV30,CAWTREYPGNTIYF
TRBV7-2,CASSLGLSTDTQYF
TRBV4-1,CASSQDERVSSYGYTF
TRBV5-5,CASSLQDSFSGNTIYF
TRBV6-2/TRBV6-3,CASSYTDTEQYF
TRBV3-1/TRBV3-2,CASSRGQVNTEAFF
TRBV7-8,CASSPIRGNQPQHF
TRBV5-1,CASSLGGLADSYNEQFF
TRBV25-1,CASSDSSGSYNEQFF
TRBV7-8,CASSPLRAYNEQFF
TRBV28,CASSLPNTDTQYF
TRBV7-6,CASSATSGGEQYF
TRBV10-3,CAITRDIGNTIYF
TRBV6-5,CASSYGSGDTQYF
TRBV18,CASSRRDTQYF
TRBV5-4,CASSSDRGPYNEQFF
TRBV5-8,CASSIPGESYSNQPQHF
TRBV6-5,CASSYSMSGSSEQYF
TRBV18,CASSPLNEPSYNSPLHF
TRBV9,CASSVGLRQETQYF
TRBV5-3,CARSLVRGANEQFF
TRBV30,CAWSVGANTGELFF
TRBV30,CAWSGQGYGYTF
TRBV11-2,CASSSGGAKETQYF
TRBV10-3,CATLGGGGSTDTQYF
TRBV4-1,CASSPLTGGFNQPQHF
TRBV10-3,CATAGVGTQETQYF
TRBV5-4,CASSSGAEAKNIQYF
TRBV14,CASSRGPGDYGYTF